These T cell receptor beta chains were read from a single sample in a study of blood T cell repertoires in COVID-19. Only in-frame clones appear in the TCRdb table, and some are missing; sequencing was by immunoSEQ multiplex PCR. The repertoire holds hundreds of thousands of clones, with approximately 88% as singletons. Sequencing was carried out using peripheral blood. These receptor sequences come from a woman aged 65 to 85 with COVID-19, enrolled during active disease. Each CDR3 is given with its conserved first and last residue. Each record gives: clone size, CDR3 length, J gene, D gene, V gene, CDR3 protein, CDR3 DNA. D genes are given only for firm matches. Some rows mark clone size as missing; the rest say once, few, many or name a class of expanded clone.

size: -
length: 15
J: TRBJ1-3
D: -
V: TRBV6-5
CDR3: CASRARGGSGNTIYF
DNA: TGTGCCAGCAGGGCCAGAGGGGGATCTGGAAACACCATATATTTT

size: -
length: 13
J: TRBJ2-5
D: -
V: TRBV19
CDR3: CASMAADQETQYF
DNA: TGTGCCAGTATGGCGGCAGACCAAGAGACCCAGTACTTC

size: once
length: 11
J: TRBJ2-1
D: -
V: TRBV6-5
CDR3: CASSPGSRQFF
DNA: TGTGCCAGCAGCCCGGGTTCACGGCAGTTCTTC

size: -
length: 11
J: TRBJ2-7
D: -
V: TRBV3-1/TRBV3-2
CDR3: CASSTTYEQYF
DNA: TGTGCCAGCAGCACAACCTACGAGCAGTACTTC

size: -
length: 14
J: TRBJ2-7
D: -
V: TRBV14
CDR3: CASSQDRRGYEQYF
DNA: TGTGCCAGCAGCCAAGATCGTAGGGGCTACGAGCAGTACTTC

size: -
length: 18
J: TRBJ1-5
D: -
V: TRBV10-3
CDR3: CAISDSIGGIGGNQPQHF
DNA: TGTGCCATCAGTGACTCCATAGGCGGCATAGGGGGCAATCAGCCCCAGCATTTT

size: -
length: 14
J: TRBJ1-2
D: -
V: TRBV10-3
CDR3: CAISESASNYGYTF
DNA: TGTGCCATCAGTGAGTCGGCTTCTAACTATGGCTACACCTTC

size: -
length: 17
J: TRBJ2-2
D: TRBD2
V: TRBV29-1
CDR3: CSVAQGLAGGLTGELFF
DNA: TGCAGCGTTGCCCAGGGACTAGCGGGAGGTTTGACCGGGGAGCTGTTTTTT

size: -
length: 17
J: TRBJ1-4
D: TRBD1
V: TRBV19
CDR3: CASSIDLPGQLYEKLFF
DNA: TGTGCCAGTAGTATAGATCTCCCGGGACAGTTGTATGAAAAACTGTTTTTT

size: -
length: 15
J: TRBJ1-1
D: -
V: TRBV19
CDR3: CASIGERRPNTEAFF
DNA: TGTGCCAGTATAGGAGAACGTCGGCCGAACACTGAAGCTTTCTTT

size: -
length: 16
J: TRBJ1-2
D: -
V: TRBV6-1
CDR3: CASSDRTARRHYGYTF
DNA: TGTGCCAGCAGTGACCGGACAGCGCGCCGGCACTATGGCTACACCTTC

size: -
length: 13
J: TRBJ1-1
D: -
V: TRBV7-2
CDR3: CASSLGENTEAFF
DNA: TGTGCCAGCAGCCTCGGGGAGAACACTGAAGCTTTCTTT

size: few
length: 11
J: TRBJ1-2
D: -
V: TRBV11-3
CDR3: CASSSRGGNTF
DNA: TGTGCCAGCAGCTCCCGGGGTGGAAACACCTTC

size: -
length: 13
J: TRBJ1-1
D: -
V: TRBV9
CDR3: CASSVGPGLEAFF
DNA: TGTGCCAGCAGCGTAGGTCCAGGGTTGGAAGCTTTCTTT

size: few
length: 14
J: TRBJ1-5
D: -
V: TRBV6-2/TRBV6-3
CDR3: CASSYGGANQPQHF
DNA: TGTGCCAGCAGTTACGGGGGGGCCAATCAGCCCCAGCATTTT